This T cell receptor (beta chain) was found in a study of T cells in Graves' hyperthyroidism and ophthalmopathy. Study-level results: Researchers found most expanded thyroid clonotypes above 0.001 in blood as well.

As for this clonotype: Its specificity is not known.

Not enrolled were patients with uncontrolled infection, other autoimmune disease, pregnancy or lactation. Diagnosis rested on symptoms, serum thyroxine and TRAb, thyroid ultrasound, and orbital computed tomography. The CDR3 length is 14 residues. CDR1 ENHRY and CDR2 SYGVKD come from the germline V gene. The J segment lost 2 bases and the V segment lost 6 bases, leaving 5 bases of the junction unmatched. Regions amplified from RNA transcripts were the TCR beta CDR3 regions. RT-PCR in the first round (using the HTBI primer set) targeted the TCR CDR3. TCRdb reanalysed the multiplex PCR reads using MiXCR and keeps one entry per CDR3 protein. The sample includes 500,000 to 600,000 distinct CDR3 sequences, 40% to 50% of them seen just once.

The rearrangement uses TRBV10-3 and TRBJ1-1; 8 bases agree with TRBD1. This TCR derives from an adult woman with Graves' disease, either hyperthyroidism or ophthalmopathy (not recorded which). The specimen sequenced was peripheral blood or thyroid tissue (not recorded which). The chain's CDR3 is CAIRPQGANTEAFF. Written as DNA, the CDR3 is TGTGCCATCAGGCCCCAGGGGGCAAACACTGAAGCTTTCTTT.